Listed below are T cell receptor beta chains from one sample, sequenced in a study of blood T cell repertoires in COVID-19. Measured with immunoSEQ multiplex PCR; TCRdb has only the in-frame clones, and not every one. The data contain around 160,000 clones, roughly nine tenths of them singletons. The source material was peripheral blood. The receptors derive from a man younger than 35 with acute or convalescent COVID-19. Each CDR3 is given with its conserved first and last residue. Fields, in order: CDR3 protein, CDR3 DNA, D gene, J gene, clone size, V gene. A D gene is named only where the DNA matches it firmly. The size field is filled for only some rows; it gives once, few, many or a size class.

CASSSTGVMEQYF	TGTGCCAGCAGCTCGACAGGGGTCATGGAGCAGTACTTC	TRBD1	TRBJ2-7	NA	TRBV11-2
CASSQGGGRTEAFF	TGTGCCAGCAGCCAAGGCGGGGGGAGGACTGAAGCTTTCTTT	NA	TRBJ1-1	NA	TRBV3-1/TRBV3-2
CASSQGVYEQYF	TGTGCCAGCAGCCAAGGAGTTTACGAGCAGTACTTC	NA	TRBJ2-7	NA	TRBV4-2
CASSQNRDSNQPQHF	TGTGCCAGCAGCCAAAATAGAGACAGTAATCAGCCCCAGCATTTT	NA	TRBJ1-5	NA	TRBV4-2
CASSMTGNSPLHF	TGTGCCAGCAGCATGACAGGGAATTCACCCCTCCACTTT	TRBD1	TRBJ1-6	few	TRBV9
CASSFPGNTEAFF	TGTGCCAGCAGTTTTCCGGGGAACACTGAAGCTTTCTTT	NA	TRBJ1-1	NA	TRBV3-1/TRBV3-2
CASSPGGEKLFF	TGTGCCAGCAGCCCGGGGGGAGAAAAACTGTTTTTT	NA	TRBJ1-4	once	TRBV5-4
CASSADRGNQPQHF	TGTGCCAGCAGCGCGGACAGGGGCAATCAGCCCCAGCATTTT	TRBD1	TRBJ1-5	NA	TRBV7-9
CAWRGTAYEKLFF	TGTGCCTGGAGGGGGACAGCTTATGAAAAACTGTTTTTT	TRBD1	TRBJ1-4	NA	TRBV30
CASSDRNEKLFF	TGTGCCAGTAGTGACAGGAATGAAAAACTGTTTTTT	NA	TRBJ1-4	NA	TRBV19
CASRNLRGAQYF	TGTGCCAGCAGGAACTTACGGGGGGCGCAGTATTTT	TRBD2	TRBJ2-3	NA	TRBV27
CASSVTTGTRGVRQYF	TGCGCCAGCAGCGTGACCACCGGGACACGGGGCGTGAGACAGTACTTC	NA	TRBJ2-7	NA	TRBV5-1
CSVEPQTSYGYTF	TGCAGCGTTGAACCACAGACATCTTATGGCTACACCTTC	NA	TRBJ1-2	NA	TRBV29-1
CASSKGETRNNSPLHF	TGTGCCAGCAGCAAAGGGGAGACACGAAATAATTCACCCCTCCACTTT	NA	TRBJ1-6	NA	TRBV21-1
CAWSVPSRNTGELFF	TGTGCCTGGAGTGTACCTTCCAGAAACACCGGGGAGCTGTTTTTT	NA	TRBJ2-2	NA	TRBV30
CASSSSDRDSNQPQHF	NA	NA	TRBJ1-5	NA	TRBV6-2/TRBV6-3
CASSLELAVISDTQYF	TGTGCCAGCAGCTTAGAACTAGCGGTTATTTCAGATACGCAGTATTTT	TRBD2	TRBJ2-3	NA	TRBV7-8
CASSDYGGYSNQPQHF	TGTGCCAGCAGTGATTATGGGGGGTATAGCAATCAGCCCCAGCATTTT	NA	TRBJ1-5	NA	TRBV2
CASSRSTGAGQGSYGYTF	TGTGCCAGCAGCCGATCAACCGGAGCGGGACAGGGGAGTTATGGCTACACCTTC	TRBD1	TRBJ1-2	NA	TRBV6-6
CASSIGTSGGAPYEQFF	TGTGCCAGTAGTATAGGGACTAGCGGGGGGGCTCCCTATGAGCAGTTCTTC	TRBD2	TRBJ2-1	NA	TRBV19
CASSIQDRGNQPQHF	TGTGCCAGTAGTATCCAGGACAGGGGCAATCAGCCCCAGCATTTT	TRBD1	TRBJ1-5	NA	TRBV19
CASLRTGTDTQYF	TGTGCCAGCTTGCGGACAGGGACAGATACGCAGTATTTT	TRBD1	TRBJ2-3	NA	TRBV18
CASSSVDRGRENYGYTF	TGTGCCAGCAGCTCCGTCGACAGGGGAAGAGAAAACTATGGCTACACCTTC	TRBD1	TRBJ1-2	NA	TRBV13
CASSLGTGGLSSYEQYF	TGTGCCAGCAGCCTGGGGACAGGGGGCCTAAGCTCCTACGAGCAGTACTTC	TRBD1	TRBJ2-7	NA	TRBV11-2
CASSPRLAGDETQYF	TGTGCCAGCAGCCCCCGACTAGCGGGGGACGAGACCCAGTACTTC	TRBD2	TRBJ2-5	once	TRBV7-2
CATSAGQGPNEKLFF	TGTGCCACCAGTGCGGGACAGGGTCCGAATGAAAAACTGTTTTTT	TRBD1	TRBJ1-4	NA	TRBV24-1
CATSRDSGWTDTQYF	TGTGCCACCAGCAGAGATTCAGGGTGGACAGATACGCAGTATTTT	NA	TRBJ2-3	once	TRBV15
CATSDPRQGTLGETQYF	TGTGCCACCAGTGATCCTCGACAGGGGACCCTCGGGGAGACCCAGTACTTC	TRBD1	TRBJ2-5	NA	TRBV24-1
CASSFAGYRGNQPQHF	TGTGCCAGCAGTTTTGCCGGATACAGGGGAAATCAGCCCCAGCATTTT	TRBD1	TRBJ1-5	NA	TRBV28
CASSYDISTGELFF	TGTGCCAGCAGTTATGACATTAGCACCGGGGAGCTGTTTTTT	NA	TRBJ2-2	once	TRBV7-7
CASSTQTGAREKLFF	TGTGCCAGTAGTACCCAGACAGGGGCGCGTGAAAAACTGTTTTTT	TRBD1	TRBJ1-4	NA	TRBV19
CASTQARGSEKLFF	TGTGCCAGCACTCAGGCCAGGGGGTCGGAAAAACTGTTTTTT	TRBD1	TRBJ1-4	NA	TRBV2
CASSPDRGAYNEQFF	TGTGCCAGCAGCCCGGACAGGGGAGCCTACAATGAGCAGTTCTTC	TRBD1	TRBJ2-1	NA	TRBV7-9
CASSPPSARNQPQHF	TGTGCCAGCAGCCCCCCGAGTGCACGCAATCAGCCCCAGCATTTT	NA	TRBJ1-5	NA	TRBV6-2/TRBV6-3
CASSRQGLTNEKLFF	TGTGCCAGCAGTCGACAGGGATTAACTAATGAAAAACTGTTTTTT	TRBD1	TRBJ1-4	NA	TRBV6-2/TRBV6-3
CASSSEGIPTNEKLFF	TGTGCCAGCAGCTCCGAGGGTATACCAACTAATGAAAAACTGTTTTTT	NA	TRBJ1-4	NA	TRBV5-6
CASSKALLRGANQPQHF	TGTGCCAGCAGCAAAGCGCTGCTTCGGGGGGCCAATCAGCCCCAGCATTTT	NA	TRBJ1-5	once	TRBV21-1
CASSQMGRGYTF	TGTGCCAGCAGCCAAATGGGCCGTGGCTACACCTTC	NA	TRBJ1-2	NA	TRBV3-1/TRBV3-2
CASSEALGGAGELFF	TGTGCCAGCAGTGAAGCGCTTGGAGGCGCCGGGGAGCTGTTTTTT	NA	TRBJ2-2	NA	TRBV2
CASGGQGIGELFF	TGTGCCAGCGGGGGACAGGGGATCGGGGAGCTGTTTTTT	TRBD1	TRBJ2-2	NA	TRBV5-5
CASSLSRGGNEKLFF	TGTGCCAGCAGCTTAAGTAGGGGCGGTAATGAAAAACTGTTTTTT	NA	TRBJ1-4	NA	TRBV11-2
CASSYSPGSQETQYF	TGTGCCAGTTCATACTCCCCCGGTTCCCAAGAGACCCAGTACTTC	NA	TRBJ2-5	NA	TRBV19